A single sample gave rise to the 23 T cell receptor beta chains below, sequenced in a study of T-cell memory formation after mild COVID-19. Each CDR3 protein is one row after TCRdb ran MiXCR on the 5' RACE reads. Among roughly 43,000 distinct CDR3 sequences listed, about a tenth were seen once. Material: PBMCs or a T cell subset sorted from them (not recorded which). Receptors were obtained from an adult woman who had mild COVID-19 (a few samples of this study predate the infection). Cell type and time point are not known.

This clonotype counts as medium-sized. V is TRBV10-3 and J is TRBJ2-3, with D unclear. This CDR3 contains 14 residues. Deletions cut 2 bases from V and 14 bases from J, with 20 bases between. Germline CDR1 is ENHRY and CDR2 is SYGVKD. CDR3 bases: TGTGCCATCAGTGAGGACGGCGCGCCAGGTCTCCGGTATTTT. Encoded protein: CAISEDGAPGLRYF.

This clonotype was seen many times. The rearrangement joins TRBV12-3 or TRBV12-4 to TRBJ2-3; D might be TRBD1 (6 bases). Trimming stripped 6 bases from V and 2 bases from J, with 18 bases between. The CDR3 runs to 16 residues. CDR3 in DNA: TGTGCCAGCAGCCAACCCGGCCAGGGGTTCACAGATACGCAGTATTTT. This sequence encodes CASSQPGQGFTDTQYF.

This sequence joins TRBV25-1 and TRBJ2-1; 9 bases are a match to TRBD2. The ends lost 3 bases at V and 0 bases at J; junction bases unmatched: 21. The CDR3 extends over 22 amino acids. Germline values: CDR1 MGHDK, CDR2 SYGVNS. The CDR3 loop reads CASSDEGPTTSGETFSYNEQFF. The CDR3 DNA follows: TGTGCCAGCAGTGATGAGGGCCCAACGACTAGCGGAGAGACTTTCTCCTACAATGAGCAGTTCTTC. Complete variable domain (other parts from reference TRBV25-1 and TRBJ2-1): EADIYQTPRYLVIGTGKKITLECSQTMGHDKMYWYQQDPGMELHLIHYSYGVNSTEKGDLSSESTVSRIRTEHFPLTLESARPSHTSQYLCASSDEGPTTSGETFSYNEQFFGPGTRLTVL.

This clonotype was detected a few times. The rearrangement joins TRBV10-3 to TRBJ2-2; tentative D call: TRBD1 (5 bases). Germline V gene lookup returns CDR1 ENHRY and CDR2 SYGVKD. CDR3 length: 15 residues. The germline V and J ends were trimmed by 3 bases and 5 bases, with 13 bases remaining between them. CDR3 sequence: CAISERGSPTGELFF. CDR3 nucleotides: TGTGCCATCAGTGAAAGGGGATCACCGACCGGGGAGCTGTTTTTT.

This clonotype has a handful of counts. V gene TRBV6-1 combines with J gene TRBJ1-2; 10 positions match TRBD1. Unmatched junction bases numbered 6, after V lost 7 bases and J lost 4 bases. This CDR3 has 14 amino acids. Germline lookup yields CDR1 MNHNS and CDR2 SASEGT. The CDR3 loop is CASIETGGAYGYTF. As DNA, the CDR3 is TGTGCCAGCATTGAGACAGGGGGCGCCTATGGCTACACCTTC.

J is TRBJ1-1 and V is TRBV29-1, with a possible D match to TRBD1 (6 bases). Trimming cost V 4 bases and J 4 bases, with 16 bases left between them. The CDR3 length is 14 residues. Per germline, CDR1 SQVTM and CDR2 ANQGSEA. CDR3 DNA sequence: TGCAGCGTTGGGGCCGGGGGCACCTTCACTGAAGCTTTCTTT. It encodes CSVGAGGTFTEAFF.

This clonotype has only a few counts. J is TRBJ2-5 and V is TRBV5-1, with a weak D call TRBD1 (8 bases). Trimming removed 4 bases from V and 4 bases from J, with 14 bases in between. The CDR3 is 14 amino acids. Germline values: CDR1 SGHRS, CDR2 YFSETQ. CDR3 amino acids: CASSRGDRRETQYF. The CDR3 nucleotides are TGCGCCAGCAGCCGGGGGGACAGGCGAGAGACCCAGTACTTC.

CDR3 in amino acids: CASSGRRAEAFF. For the CDR3, the DNA is TGTGCCAGCAGCGGACGGAGGGCTGAAGCTTTCTTT. The chain couples TRBV3-1 to TRBJ1-1; unclear D gene. V gave up 5 bases and J gave up 6 bases, with 10 bases separating them. Looked up from germline, CDR1 is LGHDT and CDR2 is YNNKEL (reference sequence). CDR3 length equals 12 residues.

By its share, this clonotype is medium-sized. V usage is TRBV7-8 and J usage is TRBJ2-1; TRBD1 aligns across 8 bases. Germline V gene sequence: CDR1 SGHVS, CDR2 FQNEAQ. With 6 bases clipped from V and 6 bases from J, the junction kept 10 bases outside the gene matches. The CDR3 extends over 15 amino acids. The CDR3 region has the DNA TGTGCCAGCAGAACCCGACAGGGGCTTGGCAATGAGCAGTTCTTC. This codes for CASRTRQGLGNEQFF.

The rearrangement joins TRBV9 to TRBJ2-3; 11 nucleotides match TRBD2. Germline assignment: CDR1 SGDLS and CDR2 YYNGEE. This CDR3 is 21 amino acids long. The V gene end was trimmed by 4 bases and the J gene end by 2 bases; junction bases not matched to a gene: 21. DNA for the CDR3: TGTGCCAGCAGCACCGACCCGGGGTCGGTAGCGGGAGGGTCGTACACAGATACGCAGTATTTT. Translation: CASSTDPGSVAGGSYTDTQYF.

To note about this clonotype: A much larger clonotype is one base distant, so this may be a read error. The chain couples TRBV25-1 to TRBJ2-3; D is tentatively TRBD1 or TRBD2 (5 bases each). The CDR3 runs 16 residues. The germline V gene encodes CDR1 MGHDK and CDR2 SYGVNS. CDR3 nucleotides: TGTGCCACCAGTCCCCATGTGGGGGAAAGCACAGATACGCAGTATTTT. Translation: CATSPHVGESTDTQYF.

With regard to this clonotype: Being one base from a much bigger clone, this may be a read error. The chain couples TRBV5-1 to TRBJ1-5, with D unclear. The germline V gene has CDR1 SGHRS and CDR2 YFSETQ. Trimming removed 4 bases from V and 9 bases from J, with 17 bases in between. The CDR3 spans 14 residues. Here the CDR3 DNA reads TGCGCCAGCAGCGCTGACATGAGTGTGGGGCCCCAGCATTTT. Its protein is CASSADMSVGPQHF.

This clonotype was observed a few times. The J gene is TRBJ2-7, the V gene TRBV27; unclear D gene. V gave up 2 bases and J gave up 3 bases, with 8 bases separating them. Germline V gene data show CDR1 as MNHEY and CDR2 as SMNVEV (reference sequence). The CDR3 runs to 13 residues. CDR3 in DNA: TGTGCCAGCAGTTTAAGGCCTAACTACGAGCAGTACTTC. It codes for CASSLRPNYEQYF.

The V gene is TRBV4-2, the J gene TRBJ2-2; no definite D call. This CDR3 has 13 residues. V gave up 0 bases and J gave up 5 bases, with 4 bases separating them. Germline CDR1 LGHNA, CDR2 YNFKEQ. This chain's CDR3 is CASSQETTGELFF. As DNA, the CDR3 is TGTGCCAGCAGCCAAGAAACGACCGGGGAGCTGTTTTTT.

In this sample, this clonotype turned up a few times. The V and J genes are TRBV5-1 and TRBJ1-4; D unclear. The CDR3 consists of 16 residues. CDR1 and CDR2 from the germline V gene are SGHRS and YFSETQ. The V and J ends lost 6 bases and 0 bases respectively, with 15 bases between them. CDR3 loop: CASNAGSGATNEKLFF. The CDR3 coding sequence is TGCGCCAGCAATGCGGGGTCCGGGGCAACTAATGAAAAACTGTTTTTT.

The rearrangement uses TRBV7-6 and TRBJ2-1; 10 bases are a match to TRBD1. CDR3 size: 12 residues. Germline lookup yields CDR1 SGHVS and CDR2 FNYEAQ. V lost 4 bases, J lost 9 bases, and 0 bases stayed unmatched. The CDR3 bases are TGTGCCAGCAGCTGGACAGGGGGTGAGCAGTTCTTC. It specifies CASSWTGGEQFF. The entire variable domain, with the rest obtained from reference TRBV7-6 and TRBJ2-1, is as follows: GAGVSQSPRYKVTKRGQDVALRCDPISGHVSLYWYRQALGQGPEFLTYFNYEAQQDKSGLPNDRFSAERPEGSISTLTIQRTEQRDSAMYRCASSWTGGEQFFGPGTRLTVL.

This clonotype was observed many times. The chain has TRBV30 and TRBJ2-7; 8 nucleotides agree with TRBD2. CDR1 is GTSNPN, CDR2 SVGIG, per germline (reference sequence). There are 14 residues in the CDR3. V lost 4 bases, J lost 8 bases, and 13 bases stayed unmatched. CDR3 in amino acids: CAWTASRAGEKQYF. CDR3 DNA sequence: TGTGCCTGGACGGCGAGCAGAGCGGGAGAGAAGCAGTACTTC.

At least ten counts were recorded for this clonotype. V and J are TRBV4-1 and TRBJ1-4; perhaps TRBD1 as D (6 bases). Trimming shortened V by 3 bases and J by 7 bases, and 12 bases separated the two germline ends. The germline CDR1 and CDR2 sequences are MGHRA and YSYEKL. CDR3 length: 14 residues. For the CDR3, the DNA is TGCGCCAGCAGCCAGAAACAGGGAGTTGAAAAACTGTTTTTT. It specifies CASSQKQGVEKLFF.

This clonotype appeared a few times. The chain couples TRBV4-3 to TRBJ1-5; 8 nucleotides agree with TRBD1. Germline-derived CDR1 and CDR2 are LGHNA and YSLEER. The CDR3 consists of 18 residues. The trim removed 1 base at V and 0 bases at J, leaving 8 bases unmatched. CDR3 protein: CASSQGGQGSYSNQPQHF. CDR3 in DNA: TGCGCCAGCAGCCAAGGAGGACAGGGCAGCTATAGCAATCAGCCCCAGCATTTT.

By share, this clonotype counts as medium-sized. The chain is built from TRBV11-2 and TRBJ2-7; 9 bases agree with TRBD2. CDR3 length: 15 amino acids. J lost 5 bases, V lost 4 bases, and 9 bases had no gene match. Germline V gives CDR1 SGHAT, CDR2 FQNNGV. DNA for the CDR3: TGTGCCAGCAGCTCACCTATAGCGGGAGTCCACGAGCAGTACTTC. Protein: CASSSPIAGVHEQYF.

This clonotype was seen a few times. The J gene is TRBJ2-1, the V gene TRBV5-4; TRBD2 matches at 8 bases. The CDR3 totals 15 residues. Germline lookup yields CDR1 SGHNT and CDR2 YYREEE (reference sequence). The trim removed 1 base at V and 6 bases at J, leaving 6 bases unmatched. CDR3 sequence reads: CASSLSGLAGNEQFF. The CDR3, as DNA: TGTGCCAGCAGCTTGTCCGGGCTAGCGGGCAATGAGCAGTTCTTC.

Ten or more counts support this clonotype. In DNA form, the CDR3 reads TGTGCCAGCAGCCAGACAGGGGCGACCTACGAGCAGTACTTC. Amino acids: CASSQTGATYEQYF. V gene TRBV11-2 combines with J gene TRBJ2-7; 8 nucleotides align to TRBD1. After removal of 5 bases from V and 2 bases from J, the junction contained 5 bases not matched to a gene. The CDR3 is made up of 14 amino acids. Germline V gives CDR1 SGHAT, CDR2 FQNNGV. The full variable domain, completed using reference TRBV11-2 and TRBJ2-7, is EAGVAQSPRYKIIEKRQSVAFWCNPISGHATLYWYQQILGQGPKLLIQFQNNGVVDDSQLPKDRFSAERLKGVDSTLKIQPAKLEDSAVYLCASSQTGATYEQYFGPGTRLTVT.

This clonotype occurred a few times. This chain joins TRBV11-1 and TRBJ2-7; D tentatively reads TRBD1 or TRBD2 (5 bases each). The germline V gene encodes CDR1 SGHAT and CDR2 FQDESV (reference sequence). V gave up 5 bases and J gave up 4 bases, with 12 bases separating them. There are 13 residues in the CDR3. DNA of the CDR3: TGTGCCAGCAGCCTAAGAGGGGTGTACGAGCAGTACTTC. This codes for CASSLRGVYEQYF.